The rows below give T cell receptor beta chains drawn from one sample of a study of shared clonotypes between healthy human individuals. Profiling relied on immunoSEQ multiplex PCR, and the TCRdb table lists in-frame clones only, not all of them. The sample contains approximately 1.5 million clones, around 98% of which appear only once. Sequenced input: naive CD4+ T cells sorted from blood. These receptors were collected from a man between 25 and 39 years old in good health. Both conserved end residues are part of each CDR3. Each record gives: D gene, CDR3 length, J gene, clone size, V gene, CDR3 DNA, CDR3 protein. D genes are given only for firm matches. A clone size is listed for some rows: how often the clone was seen (once, few, many), or a class if it is expanded.

D gene: -; CDR3 length: 12; J gene: TRBJ1-2; clone size: -; V gene: TRBV30; CDR3 DNA: TGTGCCTGGAGTTTAACAGGGTTCGGCTACACCTTC; CDR3 protein: CAWSLTGFGYTF
D gene: -; CDR3 length: 14; J gene: TRBJ1-5; clone size: -; V gene: TRBV28; CDR3 DNA: TGTGCCAGCTCTTCAGACTATAGCAATCAGCCCCAGCATTTT; CDR3 protein: CASSSDYSNQPQHF
D gene: -; CDR3 length: 16; J gene: TRBJ2-3; clone size: -; V gene: TRBV14; CDR3 DNA: TGTGCCAGCAGCCGGACGGGGCGGGCCAACACAGATACGCAGTATTTT; CDR3 protein: CASSRTGRANTDTQYF
D gene: TRBD1; CDR3 length: 16; J gene: TRBJ2-7; clone size: once; V gene: TRBV19; CDR3 DNA: TGTGCCAGTAATAACCCTACCGGGACAGGGCAAAACGAGCAGTACTTC; CDR3 protein: CASNNPTGTGQNEQYF
D gene: TRBD2; CDR3 length: 12; J gene: TRBJ2-3; clone size: -; V gene: TRBV11-3; CDR3 DNA: TGTGCCAGCAGCCGCGGGGGGGATACGCAGTATTTT; CDR3 protein: CASSRGGDTQYF
D gene: -; CDR3 length: 11; J gene: TRBJ1-2; clone size: -; V gene: TRBV7-2; CDR3 DNA: TGTGCCAGCAGCCAAGGGGATGGCTACACCTTC; CDR3 protein: CASSQGDGYTF
D gene: -; CDR3 length: 16; J gene: TRBJ1-2; clone size: -; V gene: TRBV19; CDR3 DNA: TGTGCCAGTAGTGTCATTGCCCGGGAGCCGATGGCGGGCTACACCTTC; CDR3 protein: CASSVIAREPMAGYTF
D gene: -; CDR3 length: 13; J gene: TRBJ1-3; clone size: -; V gene: TRBV5-6; CDR3 DNA: TGTGCCAGCAGCCCCCAGGGGATAAACACCATATATTTT; CDR3 protein: CASSPQGINTIYF
D gene: -; CDR3 length: 15; J gene: TRBJ1-5; clone size: -; V gene: TRBV5-8; CDR3 DNA: TGTGCCAGCAGCTTGGCCGGCGGGGCAGGTCAGCCCCAGCATTTT; CDR3 protein: CASSLAGGAGQPQHF
D gene: -; CDR3 length: 14; J gene: TRBJ2-3; clone size: -; V gene: TRBV29-1; CDR3 DNA: TGCAGCGTTGGGTCTGGAAGGGGACTTCTCGGTTGGTATTTT; CDR3 protein: CSVGSGRGLLGWYF
D gene: -; CDR3 length: 10; J gene: TRBJ2-5; clone size: once; V gene: TRBV29-1; CDR3 DNA: TGCAGCGTTAGACAGGAGACCCAGTACTTC; CDR3 protein: CSVRQETQYF
D gene: -; CDR3 length: 17; J gene: TRBJ2-1; clone size: -; V gene: TRBV7-7; CDR3 DNA: TGTGCCAGCAGCTTAGGTCCCCCAGGGTCTAATGACAATGAGCAGTTCTTC; CDR3 protein: CASSLGPPGSNDNEQFF
D gene: TRBD2; CDR3 length: 14; J gene: TRBJ2-3; clone size: -; V gene: TRBV27; CDR3 DNA: TGTGCCAGCAAGACTAGCGGATCCACAGATACGCAGTATTTT; CDR3 protein: CASKTSGSTDTQYF
D gene: TRBD2; CDR3 length: 17; J gene: TRBJ2-1; clone size: -; V gene: TRBV9; CDR3 DNA: TGTGCCAGCAGCGTAGATTCCCTAGCGGGGGTCGTCAATGAGCAGTTCTTC; CDR3 protein: CASSVDSLAGVVNEQFF
D gene: TRBD1; CDR3 length: 15; J gene: TRBJ2-6; clone size: -; V gene: TRBV5-1; CDR3 DNA: TGCGCCAGCAGACGCGACAGGGCTGGGGCCAACGTCCTGACTTTC; CDR3 protein: CASRRDRAGANVLTF
D gene: TRBD2; CDR3 length: 16; J gene: TRBJ2-7; clone size: -; V gene: TRBV27; CDR3 DNA: TGTGCCAGCAGTTTAGATGGGGGAGGGCCTATATACGAGCAGTACTTC; CDR3 protein: CASSLDGGGPIYEQYF